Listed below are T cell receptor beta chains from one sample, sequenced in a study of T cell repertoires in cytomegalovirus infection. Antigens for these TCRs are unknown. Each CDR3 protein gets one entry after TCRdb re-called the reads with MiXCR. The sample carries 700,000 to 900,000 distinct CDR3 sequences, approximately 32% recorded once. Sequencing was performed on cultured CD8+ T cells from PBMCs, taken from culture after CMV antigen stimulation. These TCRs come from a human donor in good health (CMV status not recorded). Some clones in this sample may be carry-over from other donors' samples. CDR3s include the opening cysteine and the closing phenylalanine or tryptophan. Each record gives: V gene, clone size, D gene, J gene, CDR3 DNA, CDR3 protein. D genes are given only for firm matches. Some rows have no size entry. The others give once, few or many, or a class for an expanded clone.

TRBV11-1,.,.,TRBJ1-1,TGTGCCAGCAGCCATGGGCCTGGGCCTTACACTGAAGCTTTCTTT,CASSHGPGPYTEAFF
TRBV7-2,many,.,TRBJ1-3,TGTGCCAGCAGCCCTAGTGGGTCTGGAAACACCATATATTTT,CASSPSGSGNTIYF
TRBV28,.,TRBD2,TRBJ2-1,TGTGCCAGCAGTTTGACTAGCGGGTCGCTTTCCTACAATGAGCAGTTCTTC,CASSLTSGSLSYNEQFF
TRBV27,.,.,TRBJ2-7,TGTGCCAGCAGCGGCGGGGACAGATCCTACGAGCAGTACTTC,CASSGGDRSYEQYF
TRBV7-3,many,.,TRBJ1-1,TGTGCCAGCAGCTTGGCCGGGACACCGAACACTGAAGCTTTCTTT,CASSLAGTPNTEAFF
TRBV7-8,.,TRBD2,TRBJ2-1,TGTGCCAGCAGCATCTTCGGACTAGCGAATGAGCAGTTCTTC,CASSIFGLANEQFF
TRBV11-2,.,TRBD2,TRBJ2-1,TGTGCCAGCAGCCCTCGGGGGGTCCCCAATGAGCAGTTCTTC,CASSPRGVPNEQFF
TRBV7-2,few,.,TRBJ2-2,TGTGCCAGCAGCTTAGATTTAGGACAGGGAGGGATCGGGGAGCTGTTTTTT,CASSLDLGQGGIGELFF
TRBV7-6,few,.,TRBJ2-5,TGTGCCAGCAGCTTAGCTGGGGACACCCACCCCACACAAGAGACCCAGTACTTC,CASSLAGDTHPTQETQYF
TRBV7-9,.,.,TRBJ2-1,TGTGCCAGCAGGGGGGGCTCGGAGTACAATGAGCAGTTCTTC,CASRGGSEYNEQFF
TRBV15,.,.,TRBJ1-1,TGTGCCACCAGCACAACCCTCGGGGAAGCTTTCTTT,CATSTTLGEAFF
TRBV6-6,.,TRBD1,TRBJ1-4,TGTGCCAGCAGTTCGTTTACAGGGGCAACTAATGAAAAACTGTTTTTT,CASSSFTGATNEKLFF
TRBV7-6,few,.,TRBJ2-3,TGTGCCAGCAGCCCCGAACAGGGTTGGTCAGATACGCAGTATTTT,CASSPEQGWSDTQYF
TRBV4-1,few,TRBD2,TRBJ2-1,TGCGCCAGCAGCCAACCCGGGGAGGGAGGGGTCTCCTACAATGAGCAGTTCTTC,CASSQPGEGGVSYNEQFF
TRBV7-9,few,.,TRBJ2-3,TGTGCCAGCAGCTTACGAGGGGCCCTTAGCACAGATACGCAGTATTTT,CASSLRGALSTDTQYF
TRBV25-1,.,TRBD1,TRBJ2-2,TGTGCCAGCAGTGTTGGGGACAGGGGTGGCACCGGGGAGCTGTTTTTT,CASSVGDRGGTGELFF
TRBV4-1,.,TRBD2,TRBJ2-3,TGCGCCAGCAGCCCCGAAAGGACTAGAGGTACGCAGTATTTT,CASSPERTRGTQYF
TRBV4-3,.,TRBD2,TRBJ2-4,TGCGCCAGCAGCCAAGAAGGGGCGGGGGTAGCCAAAAACATTCAGTACTTC,CASSQEGAGVAKNIQYF
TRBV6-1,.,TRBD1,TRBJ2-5,TGTGCCAGCAGCGGGACAGCCCCCCAAGAGACCCAGTACTTC,CASSGTAPQETQYF
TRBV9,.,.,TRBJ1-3,TGTGCCAGCAGCGTAGGGGCCAGGAACTCTGGAAACACCATATATTTT,CASSVGARNSGNTIYF
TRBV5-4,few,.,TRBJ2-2,TGTGCCAGCAGCTTGACCCTGTCCACCGGGGAGCTGTTTTTT,CASSLTLSTGELFF
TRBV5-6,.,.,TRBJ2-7,TGTGCCAGCAGCTCTAACCGGGACACGTCCTACGAGCAGTACTTC,CASSSNRDTSYEQYF
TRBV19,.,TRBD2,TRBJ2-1,TGTGCCAGTAGTATGGGGGCTAGCGGGTACAATGAGCAGTTCTTC,CASSMGASGYNEQFF
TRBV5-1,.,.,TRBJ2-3,TGCGCCAGCAGCTGGCCTGAGGGGGGGTTGACAGATACGCAGTATTTT,CASSWPEGGLTDTQYF
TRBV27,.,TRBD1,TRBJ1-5,TGTGCCAGCAGAGGGGCGGACAGGGCCCATCAGCCCCAGCATTTT,CASRGADRAHQPQHF
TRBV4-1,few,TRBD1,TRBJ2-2,TGCGCCAGCAGCCCGGAATTCGGGACAGGTGGCGGGGAGCTGTTTTTT,CASSPEFGTGGGELFF
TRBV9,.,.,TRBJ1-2,TGTGCCAGCAGCGTAGCGAGCGGCATCTATGGCTACACCTTC,CASSVASGIYGYTF
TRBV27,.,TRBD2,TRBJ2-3,TGTGCCAGCACCCTAGCGGGGAGGAGAACAGATACGCAGTATTTT,CASTLAGRRTDTQYF
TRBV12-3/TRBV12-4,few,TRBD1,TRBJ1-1,TGTGCCAGCACCCTAAACGACAGGGGCACTGAAGCTTTCTTT,CASTLNDRGTEAFF
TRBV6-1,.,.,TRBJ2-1,TGTGCCAGCAGTTACGGCCCCGGAAGGGACAATGAGCAGTTCTTC,CASSYGPGRDNEQFF
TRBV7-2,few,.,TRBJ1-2,TGTGCCAGCAGCTTAGGGGATGCAGGCCTAAACTATGGCTACACCTTC,CASSLGDAGLNYGYTF
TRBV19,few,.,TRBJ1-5,TGTGCCAGCCAATACAGGGTCAGCAGCAATCAGCCCCAGCATTTT,CASQYRVSSNQPQHF
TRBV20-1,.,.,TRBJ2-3,TGCAGTGCTAGAGACCGGGGACACAGCGTCCGCACAGATACGCAGTATTTT,CSARDRGHSVRTDTQYF
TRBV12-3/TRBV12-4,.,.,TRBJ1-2,TGTGCCAGCAGTTTAGGTGCCCCTAACTATGGCTACACCTTC,CASSLGAPNYGYTF
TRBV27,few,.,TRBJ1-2,TGTGCCACCTGGGGAGGGCTTAACTATGGCTACACCTTC,CATWGGLNYGYTF
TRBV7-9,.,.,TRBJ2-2,TGTGCCAGCAGCTCGACTCGACAGTCGAACACCGGGGAGCTGTTTTTT,CASSSTRQSNTGELFF
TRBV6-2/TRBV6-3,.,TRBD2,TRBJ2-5,TGTGCCAGCAGCCTGACCGCGACTAGCCCAGGGGAGACCCAGTACTTC,CASSLTATSPGETQYF